The 7 T cell receptor beta chains reported below all come from one sample, sequenced in a study of vaccination effects on CD4 cells after COVID-19. The antigens of these receptors remain unknown. CD4+ T cells specific for antigen were expanded with viral peptide pools by the ViraFEST assay before sequencing. Once cultured for 9 to 11 days, the cells underwent separation to obtain CD4+ T cells. Between March and December 2020, the person had a SARS-CoV-2 infection that PCR confirmed. Here immunoSEQ multiplex PCR was the method, and the copy in TCRdb shows in-frame clones only, minus some. The sample contains roughly 70,000 clones, 60% to 75% of which appear only once. The sequenced sample was CD4+ T cells from PBMCs cultured with HIV peptides, obtained before COVID-19 vaccination. Documented subset: HIV-1 Nef peptide pool negative control/reference culture. The receptors derive from a human donor who had a prior SARS-CoV-2 infection.

This clone showed up just a few times. The chain recombines TRBV9 with TRBJ2-1, with a tentative D call TRBD2 (5 bases). This CDR3 region has 13 residues. Germline V gene sequence: CDR1 SGDLS, CDR2 YYNGEE. The V end was cut by 7 bases, the J end by 5 bases, with 13 bases between. The CDR3, as DNA: TGTGCCAGCGCCGGAGGAGGACACAATGAGCAGTTCTTC. This sequence encodes CASAGGGHNEQFF.

The gene calls are TRBV4-2 and TRBJ2-7, with TRBD2 identical over 8 bases. J was trimmed by 4 bases and V by 0 bases; bases with no gene match: 8. The V gene's germline CDR1 is LGHNA and CDR2 YNFKEQ. This CDR3 comprises 16 residues. The CDR3 protein is CASSQEPAGESYEQYF. In DNA form, the CDR3 reads TGTGCCAGCAGCCAAGAGCCAGCGGGAGAATCTTACGAGCAGTACTTC.

The chain is built from TRBV18 and TRBJ2-7; 9 bases are shared with TRBD1. This CDR3 is 13 amino acids long. The J segment lost 5 bases and the V segment lost 6 bases, leaving 5 bases of the junction unmatched. CDR1 and CDR2 (germline): KGHSH, LQKENI. The CDR3 DNA reads TGTGCCAGCTCCCCCTGGACAGGGGACGAGCAGTACTTC. Amino acids: CASSPWTGDEQYF.

V and J are TRBV5-1 and TRBJ2-3; D gene uncertain. Trimming shortened V by 4 bases and J by 4 bases, and 16 bases separated the two germline ends. Germline V gene lookup returns CDR1 SGHRS and CDR2 YFSETQ. The CDR3 is 15 amino acids. CDR3 DNA: TGCGCCAGCAGCCCTCAATCGACACCCTCAGATACGCAGTATTTT. It yields the protein CASSPQSTPSDTQYF.

The V call is TRBV20-1, the J call TRBJ2-2; 10 bases are shared with TRBD2. CDR1 is DFQATT, CDR2 SNEGSKA, per germline (reference sequence). V shed 3 bases, J shed 7 bases, and the junction held 8 bases outside the gene matches. The CDR3 contains 15 residues. CDR3 protein: CSASLTSGENGELFF. CDR3 DNA sequence: TGCAGTGCTAGTCTCACTAGCGGGGAAAACGGGGAGCTGTTTTTT.

The sample holds one count of this clone. This sequence joins TRBV5-5 and TRBJ1-1; a weak D match, TRBD1 (5 bases). V shed 6 bases and J shed 8 bases, with 17 bases lying between them. Germline values: CDR1 SGHKS, CDR2 YYEKEE (reference sequence). The CDR3 runs 13 residues. The DNA for the CDR3 is TGTGCCAGCACTCCAGGGTGGGCGGTCGAAGCTTTCTTT. The encoded protein is CASTPGWAVEAFF. The variable domain in full, completed from reference TRBV5-5 and TRBJ1-1, reads DAGVTQSPTHLIKTRGQQVTLRCSPISGHKSVSWYQQVLGQGPQFIFQYYEKEERGRGNFPDRFSARQFPNYSSELNVNALLLGDSALYLCASTPGWAVEAFFGQGTRLTVV.

The J gene is TRBJ2-3, the V gene TRBV6-5; the D is unclear. CDR1 and CDR2 (germline): MNHEY, SVGAGI. This CDR3 has 13 residues. V lost 7 bases, J lost 2 bases, and 10 bases lay in between. The CDR3 DNA follows: TGTGCCAGCACGCTAAACCCCACAGATACGCAGTATTTT. Residues: CASTLNPTDTQYF.